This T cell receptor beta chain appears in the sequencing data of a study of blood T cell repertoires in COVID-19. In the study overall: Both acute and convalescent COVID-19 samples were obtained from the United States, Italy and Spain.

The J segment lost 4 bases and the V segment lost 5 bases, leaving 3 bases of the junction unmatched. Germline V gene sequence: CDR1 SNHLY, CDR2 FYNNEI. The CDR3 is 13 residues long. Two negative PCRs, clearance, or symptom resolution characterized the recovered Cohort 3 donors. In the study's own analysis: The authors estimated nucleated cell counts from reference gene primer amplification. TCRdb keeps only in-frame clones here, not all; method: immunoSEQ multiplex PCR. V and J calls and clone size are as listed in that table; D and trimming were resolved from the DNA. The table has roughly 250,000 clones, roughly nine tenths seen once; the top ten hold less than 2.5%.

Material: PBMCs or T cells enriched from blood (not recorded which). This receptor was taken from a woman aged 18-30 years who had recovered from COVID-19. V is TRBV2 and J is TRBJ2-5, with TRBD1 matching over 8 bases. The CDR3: CASSRDRRETQYF. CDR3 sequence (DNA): TGTGCCAGCAGTCGGGACAGGAGAGAGACCCAGTACTTC.